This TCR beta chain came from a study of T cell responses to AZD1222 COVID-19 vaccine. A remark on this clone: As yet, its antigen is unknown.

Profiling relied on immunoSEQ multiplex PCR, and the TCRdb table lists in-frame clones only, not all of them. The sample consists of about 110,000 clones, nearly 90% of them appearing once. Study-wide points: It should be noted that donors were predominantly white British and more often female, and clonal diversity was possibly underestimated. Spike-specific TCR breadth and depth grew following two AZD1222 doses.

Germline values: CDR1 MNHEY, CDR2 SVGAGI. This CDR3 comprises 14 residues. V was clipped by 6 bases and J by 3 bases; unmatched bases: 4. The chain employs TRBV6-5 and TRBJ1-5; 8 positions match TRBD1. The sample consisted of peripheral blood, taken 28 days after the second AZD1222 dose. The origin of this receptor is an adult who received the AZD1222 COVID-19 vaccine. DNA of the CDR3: TGTGCCAGCAGCCAGACAGGGGTCAATCAGCCCCAGCATTTT. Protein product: CASSQTGVNQPQHF.